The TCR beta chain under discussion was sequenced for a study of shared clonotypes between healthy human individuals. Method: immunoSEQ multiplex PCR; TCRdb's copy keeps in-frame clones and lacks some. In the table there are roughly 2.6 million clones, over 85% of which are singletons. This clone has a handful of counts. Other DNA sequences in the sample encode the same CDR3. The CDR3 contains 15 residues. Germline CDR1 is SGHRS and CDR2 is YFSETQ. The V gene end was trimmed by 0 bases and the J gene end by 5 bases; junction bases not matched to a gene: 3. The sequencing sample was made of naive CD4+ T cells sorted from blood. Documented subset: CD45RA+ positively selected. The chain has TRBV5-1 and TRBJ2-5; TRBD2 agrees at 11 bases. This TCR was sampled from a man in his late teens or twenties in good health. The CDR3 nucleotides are TGCGCCAGCAGCTTGGGTAGCGGGGGGGCGGAGACCCAGTACTTC. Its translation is CASSLGSGGAETQYF.